The T cell receptor (beta chain) described here comes from a study of cytomegalovirus exposure and HLA in healthy donors. With 60 Vbeta and 13 Jbeta primers, the PCR was carried out. This table comes from immunoSEQ multiplex PCR, and its TCRdb copy is limited to in-frame clones, with some not included. The sample yields 110,000 or so clones, under 85% seen once. The CDR3 has 15 amino acids. In germline, CDR1 is MNHEY, CDR2 SVGAGI. V lost 5 bases, J lost 1 base, and 4 bases stayed unmatched. Broader study findings: An assumption of roughly uniform sequencing depth across donors underlay the presence/absence analyses.

About this clone itself: Its antigen is unknown.

Sequences were obtained from PBMCs. This clonotype was sampled from a woman between 45 and 65 years old in good health and CMV-seropositive. This chain connects TRBV6-5 to TRBJ2-2, with 7 bases aligning to TRBD1. The CDR3 here is CASSLRTGNTGELFF. The CDR3 DNA reads as TGTGCCAGCAGTCTCCGGACAGGGAACACCGGGGAGCTGTTTTTT.